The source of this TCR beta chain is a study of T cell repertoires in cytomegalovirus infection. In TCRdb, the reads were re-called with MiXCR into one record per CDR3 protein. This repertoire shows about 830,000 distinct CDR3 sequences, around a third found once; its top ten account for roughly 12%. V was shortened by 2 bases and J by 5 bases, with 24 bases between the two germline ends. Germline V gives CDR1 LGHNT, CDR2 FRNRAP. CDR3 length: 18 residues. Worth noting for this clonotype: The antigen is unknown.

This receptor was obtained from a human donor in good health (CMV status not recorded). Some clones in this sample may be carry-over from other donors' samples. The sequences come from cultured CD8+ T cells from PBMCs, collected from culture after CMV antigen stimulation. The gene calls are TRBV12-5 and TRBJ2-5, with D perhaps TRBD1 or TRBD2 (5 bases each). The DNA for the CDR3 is TGTGCTAGTGGTTTGATCGGTGGGGGAGAACTAGTCGGGGAGACCCAGTACTTC. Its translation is CASGLIGGGELVGETQYF.